This T cell receptor (beta chain) was identified during a study of T-cell reconstitution after alpha-beta-depleted transplantation in children. Germline lookup yields CDR1 MGHRA and CDR2 YSYEKL. The CDR3 extends over 16 amino acids. V trimming: 4 bases; J trimming: 6 bases; junction bases outside the gene matches: 14. There are a few counts of this clonotype. What it binds is not known. A TCRbeta library incorporating unique molecular identifiers was prepared. TCRdb reprocessed the PCR reads with MiXCR, giving one entry per CDR3 protein. The data show some 830,000 distinct CDR3 sequences, 16% seen once. Regarding the study as a whole: Diversity and T-cell counts at one year after transplant derived mostly from new T cells. About two months after transplant, alpha-beta T cells reportedly came from several hundred expanded graft clones. Surviving recipient T cells and thymic progenitors accounted for the high day-60 TCRbeta diversity observed in some patients.

The rearrangement links TRBV4-1 to TRBJ2-7; 8 bases agree with TRBD2. The sample consisted of PBMCs, mostly from graft donor cells, taken 360 days after TCRalphabeta/CD19-depleted stem cell transplant. The receptor comes from a male patient younger than 18 who had a stem cell transplant for acute lymphoblastic leukemia, so the T cells may come from the graft donor. The CDR3 is CASSPRTSHGIGEQYF. CDR3 DNA sequence: TGCGCCAGCAGCCCAAGGACTAGCCATGGGATTGGCGAGCAGTACTTC.